The clone carrying this TCR beta chain has just a few counts. Its antigen is not identified. This sample was taken from a study of identical twins. Unique molecular identifiers were present on the cDNA, and a universal primer site came from template switching. From the 5' RACE reads, TCRdb called clonotypes with MiXCR, one entry per CDR3 protein. The sample gives a few hundred thousand distinct CDR3 sequences, about 13% of which show up once; around 0.98% is in the top ten. Germline V lookup: CDR1 MNHEY, CDR2 SVGAGI. This CDR3 has 16 amino acids. The V segment lost 4 bases and the J segment 9 bases; nucleotides outside the gene matches: 8. Whole-study findings and limits: Modelling approaches yielded underestimates of out-of-frame TCR alpha sharing between monozygotic twins.

This same sample was also part of a study on yellow fever vaccine responses in identical twins.

The sequencing input was CD4+ T cells sorted from blood. The clonotype was recovered from a woman between 18 and 29 years old in good health. The rearrangement uses TRBV6-5 and TRBJ2-1, with 14 positions matching TRBD2. CDR3 DNA sequence: TGTGCCAGCAGTTCTAGACTAGCGGGAGGGCCAAGTGAGCAGTTCTTC. As protein: CASSSRLAGGPSEQFF.